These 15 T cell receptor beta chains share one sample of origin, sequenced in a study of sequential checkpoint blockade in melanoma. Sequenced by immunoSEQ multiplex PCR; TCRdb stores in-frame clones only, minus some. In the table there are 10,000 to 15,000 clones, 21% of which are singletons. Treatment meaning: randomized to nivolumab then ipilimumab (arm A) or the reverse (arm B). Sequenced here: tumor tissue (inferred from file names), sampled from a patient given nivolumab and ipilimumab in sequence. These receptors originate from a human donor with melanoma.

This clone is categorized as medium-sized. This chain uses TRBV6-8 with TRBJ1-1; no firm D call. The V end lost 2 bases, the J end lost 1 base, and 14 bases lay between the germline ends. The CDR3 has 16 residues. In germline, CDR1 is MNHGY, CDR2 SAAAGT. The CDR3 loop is CASSYRPVVWNTEAFF. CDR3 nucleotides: TGTGCCAGCAGTTACAGGCCCGTTGTATGGAACACTGAAGCTTTCTTT.

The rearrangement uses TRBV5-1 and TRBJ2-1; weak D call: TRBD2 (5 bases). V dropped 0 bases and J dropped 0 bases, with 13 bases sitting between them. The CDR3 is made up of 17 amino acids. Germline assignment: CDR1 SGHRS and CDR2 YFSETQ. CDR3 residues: CASSLAVGGGSYNEQFF. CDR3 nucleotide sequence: TGCGCCAGCAGCTTGGCGGTCGGTGGAGGCTCCTACAATGAGCAGTTCTTC.

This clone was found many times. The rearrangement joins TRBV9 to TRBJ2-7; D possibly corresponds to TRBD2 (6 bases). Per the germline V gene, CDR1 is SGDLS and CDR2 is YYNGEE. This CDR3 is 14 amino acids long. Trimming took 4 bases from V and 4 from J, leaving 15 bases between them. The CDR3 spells CASSTGTRSYEQYF. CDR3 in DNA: TGTGCCAGCAGCACCGGGACTCGATCTTACGAGCAGTACTTC.

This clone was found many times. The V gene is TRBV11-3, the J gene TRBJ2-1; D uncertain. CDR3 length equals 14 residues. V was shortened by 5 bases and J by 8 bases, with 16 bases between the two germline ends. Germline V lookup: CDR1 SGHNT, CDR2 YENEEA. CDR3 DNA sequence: TGTGCCAGCAGCCCCGGTCTCTCGTGGGATGAGCAGTTCTTC. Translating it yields CASSPGLSWDEQFF.

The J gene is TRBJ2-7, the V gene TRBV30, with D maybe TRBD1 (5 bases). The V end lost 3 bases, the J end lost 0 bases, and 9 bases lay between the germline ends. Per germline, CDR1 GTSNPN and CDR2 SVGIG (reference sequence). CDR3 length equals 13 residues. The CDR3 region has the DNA TGTGCCTGGAGGCGGACACTCTCCTACGAGCAGTACTTC. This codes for CAWRRTLSYEQYF.

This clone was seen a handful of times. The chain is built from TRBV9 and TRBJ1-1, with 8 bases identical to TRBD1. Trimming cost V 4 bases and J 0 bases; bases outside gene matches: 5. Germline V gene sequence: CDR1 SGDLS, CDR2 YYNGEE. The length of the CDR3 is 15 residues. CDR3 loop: CASSPTGGMNTEAFF. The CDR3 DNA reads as TGTGCCAGCAGCCCCACAGGGGGGATGAACACTGAAGCTTTCTTT.

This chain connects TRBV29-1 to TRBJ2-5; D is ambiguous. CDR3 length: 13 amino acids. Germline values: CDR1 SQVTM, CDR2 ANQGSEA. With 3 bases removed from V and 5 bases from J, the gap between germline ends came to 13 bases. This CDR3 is CSVELTPEETQYF. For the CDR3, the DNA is TGCAGCGTTGAGCTGACACCGGAGGAGACCCAGTACTTC.

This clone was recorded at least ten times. The CDR3 sequence: CASSVEASFGNEQFF. The CDR3 nucleotides are TGTGCCAGCAGCGTAGAGGCTAGCTTTGGAAATGAGCAGTTCTTC. The V and J genes are TRBV9 and TRBJ2-1, with D possibly being TRBD2 (5 bases). Germline CDR1 and CDR2: SGDLS and YYNGEE. The V gene lost 0 bases and the J gene lost 7 bases, with 14 bases spanning the gap. The length of the CDR3 is 15 residues.

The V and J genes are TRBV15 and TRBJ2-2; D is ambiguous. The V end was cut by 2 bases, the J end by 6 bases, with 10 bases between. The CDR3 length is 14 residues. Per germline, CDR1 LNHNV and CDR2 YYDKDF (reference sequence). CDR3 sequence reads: CATSRLLEAGELFF. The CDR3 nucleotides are TGTGCCACCAGCAGACTTTTGGAAGCCGGGGAGCTGTTTTTT.

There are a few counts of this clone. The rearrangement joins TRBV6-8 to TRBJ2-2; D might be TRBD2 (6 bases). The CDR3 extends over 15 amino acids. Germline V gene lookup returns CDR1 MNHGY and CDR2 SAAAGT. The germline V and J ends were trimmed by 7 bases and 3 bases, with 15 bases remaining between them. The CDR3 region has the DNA TGTGCCAGCACCTGGAGGACGGGGGACACCGGGGAGCTGTTTTTT. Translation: CASTWRTGDTGELFF.

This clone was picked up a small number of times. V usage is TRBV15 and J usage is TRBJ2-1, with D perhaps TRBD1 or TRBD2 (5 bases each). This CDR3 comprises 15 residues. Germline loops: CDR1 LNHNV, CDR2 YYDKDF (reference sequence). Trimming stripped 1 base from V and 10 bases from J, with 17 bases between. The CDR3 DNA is TGTGCCACCAGCAGAGTTGCCCGGGGCCCGGGGGAGCAGTTCTTC. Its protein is CATSRVARGPGEQFF.

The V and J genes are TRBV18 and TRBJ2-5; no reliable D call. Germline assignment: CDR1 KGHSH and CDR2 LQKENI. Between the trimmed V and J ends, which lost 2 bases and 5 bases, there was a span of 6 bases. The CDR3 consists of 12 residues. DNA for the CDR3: TGTGCCAGCTCACCATTTGAGGAGACCCAGTACTTC. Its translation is CASSPFEETQYF.

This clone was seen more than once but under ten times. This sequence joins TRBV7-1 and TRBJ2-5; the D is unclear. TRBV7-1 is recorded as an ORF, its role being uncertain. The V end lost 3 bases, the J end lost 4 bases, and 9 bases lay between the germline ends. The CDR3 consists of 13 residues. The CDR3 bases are TGTGCCAGCAGCTCTGGCTCGTTAGAGACCCAGTACTTC. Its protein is CASSSGSLETQYF.

The CDR3 nucleotides read TGTGCCTGGAGTGTAGTAGGGACAGGCTATGGCTACACCTTC. It specifies CAWSVVGTGYGYTF. This chain joins TRBV30 and TRBJ1-2; 8 nucleotides agree with TRBD1. This CDR3 is 14 amino acids long. Germline V lookup: CDR1 GTSNPN, CDR2 SVGIG (reference sequence). The V segment lost 0 bases and the J segment 4 bases; nucleotides outside the gene matches: 4.

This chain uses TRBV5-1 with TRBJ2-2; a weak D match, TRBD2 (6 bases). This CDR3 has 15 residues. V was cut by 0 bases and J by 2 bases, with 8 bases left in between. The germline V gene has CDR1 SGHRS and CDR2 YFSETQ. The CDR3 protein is CASSLEGLNTGELFF. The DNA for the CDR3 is TGCGCCAGCAGCTTGGAGGGACTCAACACCGGGGAGCTGTTTTTT. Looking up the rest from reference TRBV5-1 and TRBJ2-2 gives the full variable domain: KAGVTQTPRYLIKTRGQQVTLSCSPISGHRSVSWYQQTPGQGLQFLFEYFSETQRNKGNFPGRFSGRQFSNSRSEMNVSTLELGDSALYLCASSLEGLNTGELFFGEGSRLTVL.